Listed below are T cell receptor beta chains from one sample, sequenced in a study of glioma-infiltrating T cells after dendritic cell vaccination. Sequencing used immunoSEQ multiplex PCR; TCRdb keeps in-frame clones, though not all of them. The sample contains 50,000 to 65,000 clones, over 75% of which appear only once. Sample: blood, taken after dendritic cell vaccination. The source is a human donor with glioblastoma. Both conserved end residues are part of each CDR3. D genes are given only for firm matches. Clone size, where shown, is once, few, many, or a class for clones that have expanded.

CASSPGLAGGRETQYF | TGTGCCAGCAGTCCTGGACTAGCGGGGGGGCGAGAGACCCAGTACTTC | TRBD2 | TRBV28 | . | TRBJ2-5
CASSTDPLTGEDGYTF | TGTGCCAGCAGCACGGACCCCCTGACGGGAGAGGATGGCTACACCTTC | . | TRBV5-6 | . | TRBJ1-2
CASSVGPGEETQYF | TGTGCCAGCAGCGTAGGTCCAGGGGAAGAGACCCAGTACTTC | . | TRBV9 | . | TRBJ2-5
CASSLHGGNYEQYF | TGTGCCAGCAGTCTTCATGGGGGGAACTACGAGCAGTACTTC | . | TRBV2 | . | TRBJ2-7
CASSTSGDSTDTQYF | TGTGCCAGTAGCACTAGCGGGGACTCCACAGATACGCAGTATTTT | TRBD2 | TRBV19 | . | TRBJ2-3
CASSLDGGRTDTQYF | TGTGCCAGCAGCTTAGACGGGGGGCGCACAGATACGCAGTATTTT | . | TRBV7-3 | once | TRBJ2-3
CASSQAGFPDEKLFF | TGCGCCAGCAGCCAAGCAGGTTTCCCGGATGAAAAACTGTTTTTT | . | TRBV4-1 | . | TRBJ1-4
CASSVTGTEFNSPLHF | TGCGCCAGCAGCGTAACCGGGACAGAATTTAATTCACCCCTCCACTTT | TRBD1 | TRBV5-1 | . | TRBJ1-6
CASSGGTASYEQYF | TGTGCCAGCAGTGGCGGGACAGCCTCCTACGAGCAGTACTTC | . | TRBV2 | . | TRBJ2-7
CASSPEVGYSYEQYF | TGTGCCAGCTCACCAGAGGTAGGCTACTCCTACGAGCAGTACTTC | . | TRBV18 | . | TRBJ2-7
CASSLKTTGGTQYF | TGTGCCAGCAGCTTAAAAACGACAGGGGGGACCCAGTACTTC | TRBD1 | TRBV7-2 | . | TRBJ2-5
CASSDRGQNRYEQYF | TGTGCCAGCAGTGATAGAGGACAGAACCGCTACGAGCAGTACTTC | . | TRBV2 | once | TRBJ2-7
CAWGVGGREETQYF | TGTGCCTGGGGCGTGGGGGGGCGGGAAGAGACCCAGTACTTC | . | TRBV30 | . | TRBJ2-5
CASSQGRATDTQYF | TGCGCCAGCAGCCAAGGGCGGGCCACAGATACGCAGTATTTT | . | TRBV4-1 | few | TRBJ2-3
CASSQEPGTVYGYTF | TGCGCCAGCAGCCAAGAGCCCGGGACAGTTTATGGCTACACCTTC | TRBD1 | TRBV4-3 | . | TRBJ1-2
CASSVTGYEQFF | TGTGCCAGCAGTGTAACGGGGTATGAGCAGTTCTTC | . | TRBV2 | . | TRBJ2-1
CSARASYEQYF | TGCAGTGCTAGAGCCTCGTACGAGCAGTACTTC | . | TRBV20-1 | . | TRBJ2-7
CASSLLGPENEQYF | TGTGCCAGCAGCTTACTGGGGCCAGAAAACGAGCAGTACTTC | . | TRBV7-2 | once | TRBJ2-7
CASSPWDSSTDTQYF | TGTGCCAGCAGCCCATGGGACAGTAGCACAGATACGCAGTATTTT | TRBD1 | TRBV7-3 | . | TRBJ2-3
CASSPTGSGYGYTF | TGTGCCAGCAGCCCGACAGGGTCGGGCTATGGCTACACCTTC | TRBD1 | TRBV7-2 | few | TRBJ1-2
CASSSKGLAGGLRTQYF | TGTGCCAGCAGCTCAAAGGGACTAGCGGGGGGTCTCAGGACGCAGTATTTT | TRBD2 | TRBV7-9 | . | TRBJ2-3
CASSPGTSGEFRRETQYF | TGTGCCAGCAGCCCGGGGACTAGCGGGGAGTTTCGTCGGGAGACCCAGTACTTC | TRBD2 | TRBV7-3 | . | TRBJ2-5
CASSYVRNSYEQYF | TGTGCCAGCAGTTACGTCAGGAACTCCTACGAGCAGTACTTC | . | TRBV6-5 | . | TRBJ2-7
CASSLGLAGSTGELFF | TGTGCCAGCAGCCTAGGACTAGCCGGGAGCACCGGGGAGCTGTTTTTT | TRBD2 | TRBV7-3 | . | TRBJ2-2
CAISEAPGGDQPQHF | TGTGCCATCAGTGAGGCCCCGGGGGGGGATCAGCCCCAGCATTTT | . | TRBV10-3 | . | TRBJ1-5
CASSPPQSKLTARGGHNEQFF | TGTGCCAGCTCACCACCACAGTCCAAGTTAACTGCGCGGGGGGGTCACAATGAGCAGTTCTTC | TRBD2 | TRBV18 | few | TRBJ2-1
CASSFDRGRGNTIYF | TGTGCCAGCAGCTTCGACAGGGGGCGAGGAAACACCATATATTTT | TRBD1 | TRBV7-2 | . | TRBJ1-3
CASSTPAGARGNTIYF | TGTGCCAGCAGTACCCCCGCAGGGGCGCGTGGAAACACCATATATTTT | . | TRBV28 | . | TRBJ1-3
CASSLVEETQYF | TGTGCCAGCAGCTTAGTTGAGGAGACCCAGTACTTC | . | TRBV7-6 | once | TRBJ2-5
CASSQGGAASSYNSPLHF | TGCGCCAGCAGCCAAGGGGGAGCGGCGAGCTCCTATAATTCCCCCCTCCACTTT | . | TRBV4-1 | . | TRBJ1-6
CASSNRDRGLNEQFF | TGTGCCAGCAGTAACCGGGACAGGGGGCTGAATGAGCAGTTCTTC | TRBD1 | TRBV6-6 | . | TRBJ2-1
CASSIDRAGQPQHF | TGTGCCAGTAGTATTGACAGGGCGGGCCAGCCCCAGCATTTT | TRBD1 | TRBV19 | . | TRBJ1-5
CASSSSGSYNEQFF | TGTGCCAGCAGCTCTAGCGGCTCCTACAATGAGCAGTTCTTC | TRBD2 | TRBV5-4 | . | TRBJ2-1
CASSIGQGNSYEQYF | TGTGCCAGTAGTATCGGGCAGGGTAACTCCTACGAGCAGTACTTC | . | TRBV19 | . | TRBJ2-7
CASSQEGGSLSGANVLTF | TGCGCCAGCAGCCAAGAGGGCGGGAGCCTCTCTGGGGCCAACGTCCTGACTTTC | TRBD2 | TRBV4-1 | few | TRBJ2-6
CASSVVSGGYNEQFF | TGTGCCAGCAGCGTAGTAAGCGGGGGTTACAATGAGCAGTTCTTC | TRBD2 | TRBV9 | once | TRBJ2-1
CASSPLTGENTIYF | TGTGCCAGCTCACCCCTCACAGGGGAGAACACCATATATTTT | TRBD1 | TRBV18 | few | TRBJ1-3
CASSFWGTEASEQYF | TGTGCCAGCAGCTTCTGGGGGACAGAGGCGAGCGAGCAGTACTTC | TRBD1 | TRBV5-4 | . | TRBJ2-7
CSVELDRGPRNTIYF | TGCAGCGTTGAATTGGACAGGGGACCCCGAAACACCATATATTTT | TRBD1 | TRBV29-1 | . | TRBJ1-3
CASSLSGSGLYNEQFF | TGTGCCAGCAGCTTATCTGGTAGCGGGCTATACAATGAGCAGTTCTTC | TRBD2 | TRBV11-2 | few | TRBJ2-1
CASSQERGLAQYF | TGTGCCAGCAGCCAAGAAAGGGGGCTCGCCCAGTACTTC | TRBD1 | TRBV14 | . | TRBJ2-5
CASSPRGTGANVLTF | TGTGCCAGCAGTCCCAGGGGAACTGGGGCCAACGTCCTGACTTTC | . | TRBV6-6 | . | TRBJ2-6
CASSLVLREVGDEQYF | TGTGCCAGCAGCTTAGTGCTCCGGGAAGTCGGCGACGAGCAGTACTTC | . | TRBV11-2 | . | TRBJ2-7
CASSQDEGVMGHNEQFF | TGCGCCAGCAGCCAAGATGAGGGGGTAATGGGCCACAATGAGCAGTTCTTC | . | TRBV4-1 | . | TRBJ2-1
CASSYSRARTDTQYF | TGTGCCAGCAGTTACTCGAGGGCGCGAACAGATACGCAGTATTTT | . | TRBV6-6 | . | TRBJ2-3
CASSSQGTNTEAFF | TGTGCCAGCAGCTCACAGGGGACGAACACTGAAGCTTTCTTT | TRBD1 | TRBV7-2 | . | TRBJ1-1
CASSLNWTGGHYEQYF | TGTGCCAGCAGCTTGAATTGGACAGGGGGCCACTACGAGCAGTACTTC | TRBD1 | TRBV7-2 | few | TRBJ2-7
CASSQVSSGGRTDTQYF | TGCGCCAGCAGCCAAGTATCTAGCGGGGGGCGGACAGATACGCAGTATTTT | TRBD2 | TRBV4-1 | . | TRBJ2-3
CASSFLANYGHTF | TGTGCCAGCAGCTTCCTGGCTAACTATGGCCACACCTTC | . | TRBV7-2 | . | TRBJ1-2
CASSLGDRVGNTIYF | TGTGCCAGCAGCTTAGGAGACCGGGTCGGGAACACCATATATTTT | . | TRBV7-2 | . | TRBJ1-3
CASTWSFVSYEQYF | TGTGCCAGCACCTGGAGTTTTGTCTCCTACGAGCAGTACTTC | . | TRBV2 | . | TRBJ2-7
CASSLARDRSYGYTF | TGCGCCAGCAGCTTGGCCCGGGACAGAAGCTATGGCTACACCTTC | TRBD1 | TRBV5-1 | . | TRBJ1-2
CASRNGTVPREKLFF | TGCGCCAGCAGGAACGGGACAGTCCCCCGTGAAAAACTGTTTTTT | TRBD1 | TRBV5-1 | . | TRBJ1-4
CASRGFDSPLHF | TGTGCCAGCAGGGGCTTTGATTCACCCCTCCACTTT | . | TRBV7-9 | . | TRBJ1-6
CASSSPNQGGETQYF | TGTGCCAGCAGCTCGCCGAACCAGGGGGGAGAGACCCAGTACTTC | . | TRBV5-5 | . | TRBJ2-5
CASSYSDRGNTIYF | TGTGCCAGCAGTTACTCGGACAGGGGAAACACCATATATTTT | TRBD1 | TRBV25-1 | once | TRBJ1-3
CASSLAGLGYGYTF | TGTGCCAGCAGTTTGGCAGGGCTAGGTTATGGCTACACCTTC | . | TRBV27 | . | TRBJ1-2